This T cell receptor beta chain derives from a study of T cell responses to AZD1222 COVID-19 vaccine. The study's findings and limits: Recipients of two AZD1222 doses showed rising Spike-specific TCR breadth and depth. The donor cohort was predominantly white British with a female majority, and clonal diversity may have been underestimated.

Generated by immunoSEQ multiplex PCR, the TCRdb table keeps only in-frame clones and is missing some. The top ten hold 5.1% of the sample, which has around 150,000 clones, under 95% seen once. With regard to this clone: What it binds is not known.

V gave up 6 bases and J gave up 1 base, with 9 bases separating them. The CDR3 loop spans 14 amino acids. Looked up from germline, CDR1 is LGHDT and CDR2 is YNNKEL (reference sequence). The material was peripheral blood, obtained 28 days after the second AZD1222 dose. The receptor's source is an adult who received the AZD1222 COVID-19 vaccine. The chain links TRBV3-1 (or the pseudogene TRBV3-2) to TRBJ2-2; possibly TRBD2 for D (5 bases). As DNA, the CDR3 is TGTGCCAGCAGTACCAGCGGGAACACCGGGGAGCTGTTTTTT. Residues: CASSTSGNTGELFF.